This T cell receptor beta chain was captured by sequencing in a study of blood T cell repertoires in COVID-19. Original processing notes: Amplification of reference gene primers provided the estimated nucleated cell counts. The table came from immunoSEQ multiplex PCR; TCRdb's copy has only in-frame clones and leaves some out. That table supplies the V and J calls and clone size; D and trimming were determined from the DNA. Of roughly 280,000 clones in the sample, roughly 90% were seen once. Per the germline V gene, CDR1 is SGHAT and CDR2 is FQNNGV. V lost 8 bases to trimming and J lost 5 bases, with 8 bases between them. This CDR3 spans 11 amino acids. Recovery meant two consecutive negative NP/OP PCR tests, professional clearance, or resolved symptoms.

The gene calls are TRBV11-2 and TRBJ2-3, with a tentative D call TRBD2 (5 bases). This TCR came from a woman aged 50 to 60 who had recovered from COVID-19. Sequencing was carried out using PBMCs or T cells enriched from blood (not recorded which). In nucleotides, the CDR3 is TGTGCCAGCCAACGGGGAGATACGCAGTATTTT. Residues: CASQRGDTQYF.